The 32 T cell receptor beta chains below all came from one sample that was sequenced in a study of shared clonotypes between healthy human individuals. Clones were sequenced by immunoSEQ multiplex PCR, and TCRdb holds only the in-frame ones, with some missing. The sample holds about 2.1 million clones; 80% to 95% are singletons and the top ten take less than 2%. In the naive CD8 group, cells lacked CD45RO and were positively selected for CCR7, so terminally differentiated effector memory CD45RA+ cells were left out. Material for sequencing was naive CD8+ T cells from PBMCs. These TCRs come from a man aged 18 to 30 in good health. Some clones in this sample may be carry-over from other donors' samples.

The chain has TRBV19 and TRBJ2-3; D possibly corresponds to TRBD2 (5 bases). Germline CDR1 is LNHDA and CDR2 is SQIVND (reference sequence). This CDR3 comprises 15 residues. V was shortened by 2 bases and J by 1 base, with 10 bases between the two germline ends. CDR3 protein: CASSIRGYGTDTQYF. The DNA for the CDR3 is TGTGCCAGTAGTATAAGAGGGTATGGCACAGATACGCAGTATTTT.

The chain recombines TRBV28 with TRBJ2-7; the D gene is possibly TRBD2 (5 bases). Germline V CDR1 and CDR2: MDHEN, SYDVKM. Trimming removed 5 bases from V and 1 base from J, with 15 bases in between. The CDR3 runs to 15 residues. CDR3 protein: CASSPIGEGSYEQYF. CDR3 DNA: TGTGCCAGCAGTCCGATAGGTGAGGGTTCCTACGAGCAGTACTTC.

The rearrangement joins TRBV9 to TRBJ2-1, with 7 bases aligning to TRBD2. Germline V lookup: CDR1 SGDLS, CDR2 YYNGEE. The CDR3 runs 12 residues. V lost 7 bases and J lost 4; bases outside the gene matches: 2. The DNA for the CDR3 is TGTGCCAGCGGGGGGGAATACAATGAGCAGTTCTTC. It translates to CASGGEYNEQFF.

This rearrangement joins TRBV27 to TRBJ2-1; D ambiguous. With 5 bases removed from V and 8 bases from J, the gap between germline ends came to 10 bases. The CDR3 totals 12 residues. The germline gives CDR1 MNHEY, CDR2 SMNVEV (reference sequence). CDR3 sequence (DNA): TGTGCCAGCAGTCCATCTAGTGATGAGCAGTTCTTC. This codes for CASSPSSDEQFF.

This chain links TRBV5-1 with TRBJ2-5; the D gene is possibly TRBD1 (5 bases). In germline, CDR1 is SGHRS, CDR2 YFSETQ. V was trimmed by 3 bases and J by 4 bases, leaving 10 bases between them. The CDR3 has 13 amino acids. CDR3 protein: CASSSDIRETQYF. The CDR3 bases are TGCGCCAGCAGCTCGGACATCCGAGAGACCCAGTACTTC.

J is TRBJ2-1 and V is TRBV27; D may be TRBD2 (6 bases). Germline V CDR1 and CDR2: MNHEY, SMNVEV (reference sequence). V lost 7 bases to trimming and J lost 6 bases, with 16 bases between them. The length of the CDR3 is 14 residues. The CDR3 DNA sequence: TGTGCCAGCACAGGCGGGGCCTCGGTCAATGAGCAGTTCTTC. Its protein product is CASTGGASVNEQFF.

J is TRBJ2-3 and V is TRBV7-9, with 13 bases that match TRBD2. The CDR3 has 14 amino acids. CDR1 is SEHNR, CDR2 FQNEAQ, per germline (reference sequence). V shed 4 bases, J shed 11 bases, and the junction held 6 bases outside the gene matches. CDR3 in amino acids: CASSSGLAGVEQYF. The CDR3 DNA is TGTGCCAGCAGCTCCGGACTAGCGGGAGTGGAGCAGTATTTT.

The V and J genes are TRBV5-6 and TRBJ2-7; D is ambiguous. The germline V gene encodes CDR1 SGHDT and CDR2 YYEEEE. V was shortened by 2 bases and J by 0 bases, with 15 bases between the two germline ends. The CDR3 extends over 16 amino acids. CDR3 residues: CASSFYIPPSSYEQYF. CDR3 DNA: TGTGCCAGCAGCTTTTACATCCCACCTAGCTCCTACGAGCAGTACTTC.

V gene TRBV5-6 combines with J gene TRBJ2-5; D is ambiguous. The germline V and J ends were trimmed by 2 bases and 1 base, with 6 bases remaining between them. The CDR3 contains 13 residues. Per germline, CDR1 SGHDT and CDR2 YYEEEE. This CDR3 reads CASSFRFQETQYF. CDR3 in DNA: TGTGCCAGCAGCTTCCGTTTCCAAGAGACCCAGTACTTC. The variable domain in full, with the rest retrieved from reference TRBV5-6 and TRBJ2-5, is DAGVTQSPTHLIKTRGQQVTLRCSPKSGHDTVSWYQQALGQGPQFIFQYYEEEERQRGNFPDRFSGHQFPNYSSELNVNALLLGDSALYLCASSFRFQETQYFGPGTRLLVL.

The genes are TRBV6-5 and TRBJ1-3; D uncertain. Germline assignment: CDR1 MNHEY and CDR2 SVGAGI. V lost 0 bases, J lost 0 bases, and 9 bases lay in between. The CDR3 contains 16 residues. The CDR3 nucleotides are TGTGCCAGCAGTTACTCCCAGCCTTTCTCTGGAAACACCATATATTTT. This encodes CASSYSQPFSGNTIYF.

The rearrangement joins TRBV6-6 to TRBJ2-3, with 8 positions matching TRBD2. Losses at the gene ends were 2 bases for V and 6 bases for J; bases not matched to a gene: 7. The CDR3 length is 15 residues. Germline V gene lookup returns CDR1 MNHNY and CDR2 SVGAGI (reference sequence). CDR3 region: CASSYPAGEYDTQYF. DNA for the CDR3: TGTGCCAGCAGTTACCCAGCGGGAGAATATGATACGCAGTATTTT.

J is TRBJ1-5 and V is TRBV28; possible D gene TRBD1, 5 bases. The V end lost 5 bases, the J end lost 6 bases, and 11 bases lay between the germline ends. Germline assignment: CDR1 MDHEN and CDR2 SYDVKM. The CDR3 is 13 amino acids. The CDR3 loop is CASSNGAGQPQHF. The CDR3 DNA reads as TGTGCCAGCAGTAATGGGGCCGGTCAGCCCCAGCATTTT.

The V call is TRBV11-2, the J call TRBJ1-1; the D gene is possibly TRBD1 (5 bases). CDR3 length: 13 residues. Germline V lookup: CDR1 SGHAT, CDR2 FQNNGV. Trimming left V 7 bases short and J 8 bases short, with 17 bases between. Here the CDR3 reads CASTPRGGGEAFF. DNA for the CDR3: TGTGCCAGCACCCCGAGGGGAGGAGGGGAAGCTTTCTTT.

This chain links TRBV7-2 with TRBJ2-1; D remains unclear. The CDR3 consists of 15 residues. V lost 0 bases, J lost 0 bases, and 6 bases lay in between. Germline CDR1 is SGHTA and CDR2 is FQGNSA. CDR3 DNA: TGTGCCAGCAGCTTAGCGATATACTCCTACAATGAGCAGTTCTTC. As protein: CASSLAIYSYNEQFF.

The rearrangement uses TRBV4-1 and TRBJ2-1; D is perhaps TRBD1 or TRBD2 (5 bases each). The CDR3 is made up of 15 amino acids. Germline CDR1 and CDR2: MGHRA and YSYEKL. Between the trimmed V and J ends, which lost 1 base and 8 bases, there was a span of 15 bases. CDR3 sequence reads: CASSQVGFGGDEQFF. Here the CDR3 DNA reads TGCGCCAGCAGCCAAGTGGGTTTTGGGGGAGATGAGCAGTTCTTC.

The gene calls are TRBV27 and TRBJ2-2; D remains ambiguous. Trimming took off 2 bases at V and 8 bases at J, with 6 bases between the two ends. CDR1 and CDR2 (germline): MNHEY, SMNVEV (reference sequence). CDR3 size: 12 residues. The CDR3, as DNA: TGTGCCAGCAGTTTAGTCGTAGGGGAGCTGTTTTTT. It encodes CASSLVVGELFF.

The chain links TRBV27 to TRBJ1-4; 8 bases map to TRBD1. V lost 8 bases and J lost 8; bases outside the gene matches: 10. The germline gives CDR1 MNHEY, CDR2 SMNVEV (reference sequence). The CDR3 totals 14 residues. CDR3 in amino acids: CASGPRRQGEKLFF. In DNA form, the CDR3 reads TGTGCCAGCGGACCAAGGCGACAGGGGGAAAAACTGTTTTTT.

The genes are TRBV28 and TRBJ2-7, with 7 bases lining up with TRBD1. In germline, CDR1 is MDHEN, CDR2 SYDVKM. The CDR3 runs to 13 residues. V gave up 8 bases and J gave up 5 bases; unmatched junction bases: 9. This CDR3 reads CASGLNRGNEQYF. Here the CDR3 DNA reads TGTGCCAGCGGCCTTAACAGGGGTAACGAGCAGTACTTC.

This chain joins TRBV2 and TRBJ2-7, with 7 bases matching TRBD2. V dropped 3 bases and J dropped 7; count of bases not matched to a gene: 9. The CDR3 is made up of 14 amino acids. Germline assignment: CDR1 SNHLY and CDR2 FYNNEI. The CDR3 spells CASSDFAGVEEQYF. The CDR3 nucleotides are TGTGCCAGCAGTGATTTTGCGGGAGTGGAAGAGCAGTACTTC.

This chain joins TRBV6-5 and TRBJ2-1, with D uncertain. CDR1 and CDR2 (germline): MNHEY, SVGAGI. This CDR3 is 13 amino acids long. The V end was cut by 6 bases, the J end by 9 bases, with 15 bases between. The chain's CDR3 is CASRDTTVGEQFF. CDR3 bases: TGTGCCAGCAGAGACACTACAGTGGGTGAGCAGTTCTTC.

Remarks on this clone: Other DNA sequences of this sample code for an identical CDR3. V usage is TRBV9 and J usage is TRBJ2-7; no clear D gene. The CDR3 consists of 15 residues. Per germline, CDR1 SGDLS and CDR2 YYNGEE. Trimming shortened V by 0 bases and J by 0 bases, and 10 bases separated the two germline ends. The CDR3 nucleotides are TGTGCCAGCAGCGTAGGTTTAGCCTCCTCCTACGAGCAGTACTTC. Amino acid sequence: CASSVGLASSYEQYF.

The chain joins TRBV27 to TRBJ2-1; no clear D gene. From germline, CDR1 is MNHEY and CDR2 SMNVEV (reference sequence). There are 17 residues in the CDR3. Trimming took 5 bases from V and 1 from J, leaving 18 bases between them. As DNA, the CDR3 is TGTGCCAGCAGTACCCATACACGGCTACTTTCCTACAATGAGCAGTTCTTC. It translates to CASSTHTRLLSYNEQFF.

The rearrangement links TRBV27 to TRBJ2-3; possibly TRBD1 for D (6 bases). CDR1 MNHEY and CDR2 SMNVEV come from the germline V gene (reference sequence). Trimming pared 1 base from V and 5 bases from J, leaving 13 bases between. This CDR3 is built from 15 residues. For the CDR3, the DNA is TGTGCCAGCAGTTTATATACAGGGATGGGAGATACGCAGTATTTT. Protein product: CASSLYTGMGDTQYF.

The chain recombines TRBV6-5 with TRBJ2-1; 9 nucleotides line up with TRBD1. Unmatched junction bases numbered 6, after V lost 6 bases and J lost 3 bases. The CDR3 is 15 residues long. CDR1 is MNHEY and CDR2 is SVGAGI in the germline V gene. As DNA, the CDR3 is TGTGCCAGCAGACTCGGGACAGGGTTCTACAATGAGCAGTTCTTC. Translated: CASRLGTGFYNEQFF.

DNA of the CDR3: TGTGCCAGCAGTTTAATGCGGGAGGGCTCCTACAATGAGCAGTTCTTC. Its protein is CASSLMREGSYNEQFF. This chain uses TRBV28 with TRBJ2-1; 9 positions match TRBD2. This CDR3 is 16 amino acids long. Germline V lookup: CDR1 MDHEN, CDR2 SYDVKM. J was trimmed by 0 bases and V by 2 bases; bases with no gene match: 2.

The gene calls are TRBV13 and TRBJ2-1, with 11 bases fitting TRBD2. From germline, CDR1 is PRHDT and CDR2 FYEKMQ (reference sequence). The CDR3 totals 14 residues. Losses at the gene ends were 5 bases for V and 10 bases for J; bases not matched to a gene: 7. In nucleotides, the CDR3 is TGTGCCAGCAGCGTTAGCGGGAGGGCCCACGAGCAGTTCTTC. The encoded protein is CASSVSGRAHEQFF. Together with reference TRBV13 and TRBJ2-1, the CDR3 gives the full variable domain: AAGVIQSPRHLIKEKRETATLKCYPIPRHDTVYWYQQGPGQDPQFLISFYEKMQSDKGSIPDRFSAQQFSDYHSELNMSSLELGDSALYFCASSVSGRAHEQFFGPGTRLTVL.

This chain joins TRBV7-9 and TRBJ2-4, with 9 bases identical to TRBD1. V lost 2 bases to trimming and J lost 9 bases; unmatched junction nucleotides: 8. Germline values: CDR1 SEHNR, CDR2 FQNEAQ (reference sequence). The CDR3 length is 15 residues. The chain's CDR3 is CASSLLTGGQVIQYF. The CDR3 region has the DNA TGTGCCAGCAGCTTATTGACAGGGGGTCAGGTCATTCAGTACTTC.

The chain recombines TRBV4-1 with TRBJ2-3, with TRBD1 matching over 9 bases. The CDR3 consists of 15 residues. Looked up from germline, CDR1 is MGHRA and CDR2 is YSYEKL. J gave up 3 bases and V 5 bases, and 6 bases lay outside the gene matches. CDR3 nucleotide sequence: TGCGCCAGCAGCAAGACCGGGACAGGGACAGATACGCAGTATTTT. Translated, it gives CASSKTGTGTDTQYF.

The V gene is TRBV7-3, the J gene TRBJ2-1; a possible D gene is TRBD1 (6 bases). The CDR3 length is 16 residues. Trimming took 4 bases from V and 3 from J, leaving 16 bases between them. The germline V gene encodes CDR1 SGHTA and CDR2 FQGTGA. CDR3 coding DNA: TGTGCCAGCAGCTCCGAAGCGGACAGTGTCTACAATGAGCAGTTCTTC. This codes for CASSSEADSVYNEQFF.

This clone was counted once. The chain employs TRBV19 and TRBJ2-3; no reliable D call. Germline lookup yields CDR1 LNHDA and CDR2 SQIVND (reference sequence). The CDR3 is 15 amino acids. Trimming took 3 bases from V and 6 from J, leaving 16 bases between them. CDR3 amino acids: CASSIQAGLADTQYF. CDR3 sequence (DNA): TGTGCCAGTAGTATTCAGGCTGGCTTGGCGGATACGCAGTATTTT. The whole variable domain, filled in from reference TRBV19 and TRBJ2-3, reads DGGITQSPKYLFRKEGQNVTLSCEQNLNHDAMYWYRQDPGQGLRLIYYSQIVNDFQKGDIAEGYSVSREKKESFPLTVTSAQKNPTAFYLCASSIQAGLADTQYFGPGTRLTVL.

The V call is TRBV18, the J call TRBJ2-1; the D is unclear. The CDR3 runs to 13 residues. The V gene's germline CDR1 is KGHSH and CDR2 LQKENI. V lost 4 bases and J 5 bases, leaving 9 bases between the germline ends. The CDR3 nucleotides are TGTGCCAGCTCACAGCAGCGCGACAATGAGCAGTTCTTC. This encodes CASSQQRDNEQFF.

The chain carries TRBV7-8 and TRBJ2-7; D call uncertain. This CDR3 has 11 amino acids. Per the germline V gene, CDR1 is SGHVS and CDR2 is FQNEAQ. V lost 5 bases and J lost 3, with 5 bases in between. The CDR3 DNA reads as TGTGCCAGCAGCGAGCTCTACGAGCAGTACTTC. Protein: CASSELYEQYF.